The clone carrying this T cell receptor (beta chain) has a handful of counts. Antigen specificity is unknown. The data were produced by immunoSEQ multiplex PCR, yet TCRdb's version contains in-frame clones alone and is incomplete. The sample gives roughly 30,000 clones, 80% to 90% of which show up once; about 0.59% is in the top ten. The entry originates in a study of PD-1 blockade in classical Hodgkin lymphoma. Study outcomes and limitations: Reported findings placed baseline TCR diversity lower in newly diagnosed patients (compared with healthy donors).

Time point reported: cycle 4 day 1 (C4D1), after more than 5 weeks of nivolumab. After autologous stem cell transplantation all patients relapsed, and prior brentuximab vedotin exposure differed between cohorts. Negative selection with magnetic separation was used to purify CD4+ T cells from thawed PBMCs. Sample: CD4+ T cells from blood, taken before the fourth cycle of nivolumab. This receptor was taken from a human donor with classical Hodgkin lymphoma.

Here the CDR3 DNA reads TGTGCCAGCAGCGTAGAGGCAGGGGCTTCCTCACCCCTCCACTTT. Protein sequence: CASSVEAGASSPLHF. This rearrangement joins TRBV9 to TRBJ1-6; possible D gene TRBD1, 6 bases. Germline lookup yields CDR1 SGDLS and CDR2 YYNGEE. The CDR3 loop spans 15 amino acids. V lost 0 bases and J 10 bases, leaving 14 bases between the germline ends.